In its sample, the clone carrying this TCR beta chain was seen many times. Antigen: not known. The data belong to a study of CD8 T cells in ankylosing spondylitis. The CDR3 has 15 residues. V lost 1 base and J lost 6, with 15 bases in between. Germline V CDR1 and CDR2: SGHTA, FQGNSA. Broader study findings: Seemingly characteristic of ankylosing spondylitis blood was a TCR beta motif consisting of about 8 highly homologous variants. Peripheral blood samples showed relatively rare disease-linked clones, and these clones were CD8+. Existing reports had already noted some motif variants in reactive arthritis synovial fluid and blood. Reportedly, matched ankylosing spondylitis synovial fluid was significantly enriched for disease-linked clones.

Libraries of TCR beta came from quantitative 5'-RACE with molecular barcodes. Via MiXCR, TCRdb re-called the 5' RACE reads, giving one row per CDR3 protein. Of around 490,000 distinct CDR3 sequences in the sample, over 4% are singletons; the top ten hold roughly 3.2%. The source of this sequence is a male donor with ankylosing spondylitis. The chain joins TRBV7-2 to TRBJ1-2, with D perhaps TRBD1 (6 bases). The sequenced sample was blood, either unsorted or a sorted T cell fraction (not recorded which). As DNA, the CDR3 is TGTGCCAGCAGCTTAGTACCAGGGGCTGGCGATGGCTACACCTTC. This sequence encodes CASSLVPGAGDGYTF. Together with reference TRBV7-2 and TRBJ1-2, the CDR3 gives the full variable domain: GAGVSQSPSNKVTEKGKDVELRCDPISGHTALYWYRQSLGQGLEFLIYFQGNSAPDKSGLPSDRFSAERTGGSVSTLTIQRTQQEDSAVYLCASSLVPGAGDGYTFGSGTRLTVV.